This T cell receptor beta chain was captured in a study of OX40 agonist ivuxolimab in advanced cancers. Points from the study as a whole: Dosing at 0.1 to 3.0 mg/kg was accompanied by clonal expansion of CD4+ and CD8+ blood T cells by week 6.

As concerns this clone: As yet, its antigen is unknown.

Only in-frame clones appear in the TCRdb table, and some are missing; sequencing was by immunoSEQ multiplex PCR. The sample contains over 95,000 clones, roughly 90% of which appear only once. This CDR3 contains 18 residues. V was pared by 1 base and J by 4 bases, with 20 bases between. Germline CDR1 reads MNHEY; CDR2 reads SMNVEV (reference sequence). The receptor comes from an adult with an advanced solid tumor such as melanoma, head and neck, liver or kidney cancer. Here the sequenced sample was CD4+ or CD8+ T cells sorted from blood, taken in a trial of the OX40 agonist ivuxolimab. This chain connects TRBV27 to TRBJ2-1, with no clear D. CDR3: CASSLYAQSSLAYNEQFF. The CDR3 coding sequence is TGTGCCAGCAGTTTATATGCCCAAAGTAGCCTTGCATACAATGAGCAGTTCTTC.